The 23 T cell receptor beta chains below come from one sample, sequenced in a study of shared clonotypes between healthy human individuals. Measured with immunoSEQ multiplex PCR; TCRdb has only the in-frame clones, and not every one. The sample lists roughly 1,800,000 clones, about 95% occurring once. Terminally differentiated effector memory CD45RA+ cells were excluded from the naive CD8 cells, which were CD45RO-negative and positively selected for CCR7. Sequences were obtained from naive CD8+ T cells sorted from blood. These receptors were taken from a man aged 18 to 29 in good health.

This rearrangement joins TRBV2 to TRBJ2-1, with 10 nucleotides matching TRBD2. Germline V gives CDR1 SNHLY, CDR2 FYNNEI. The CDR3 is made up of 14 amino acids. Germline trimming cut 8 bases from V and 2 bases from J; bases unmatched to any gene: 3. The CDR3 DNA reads TGTGCCAGCGTACTAGCGGGGACCTACAATGAGCAGTTCTTC. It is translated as CASVLAGTYNEQFF.

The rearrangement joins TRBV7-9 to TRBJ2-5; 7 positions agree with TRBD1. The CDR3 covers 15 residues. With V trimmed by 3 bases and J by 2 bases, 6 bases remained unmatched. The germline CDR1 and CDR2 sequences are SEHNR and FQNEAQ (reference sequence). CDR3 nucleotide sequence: TGTGCCAGCAGCTTGGGGACAGACTCGCAAGAGACCCAGTACTTC. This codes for CASSLGTDSQETQYF.

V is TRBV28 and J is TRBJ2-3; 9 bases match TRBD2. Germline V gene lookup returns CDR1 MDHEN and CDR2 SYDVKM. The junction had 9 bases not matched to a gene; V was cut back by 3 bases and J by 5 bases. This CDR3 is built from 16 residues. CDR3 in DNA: TGTGCCAGCAGTTTTCAGGCGGGGGGGCTTCAAGATACGCAGTATTTT. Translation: CASSFQAGGLQDTQYF.

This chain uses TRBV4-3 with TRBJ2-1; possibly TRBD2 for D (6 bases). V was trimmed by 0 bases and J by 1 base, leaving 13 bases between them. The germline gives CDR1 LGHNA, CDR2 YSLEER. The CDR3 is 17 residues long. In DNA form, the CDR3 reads TGCGCCAGCAGCCAAGATGCGGCGGGGTGGTCCTACAATGAGCAGTTCTTC. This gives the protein CASSQDAAGWSYNEQFF.

CDR3: CAWDGTGVGEQYF. CDR3 coding DNA: TGTGCCTGGGACGGGACAGGGGTGGGGGAGCAGTACTTC. The chain uses TRBV30 and TRBJ2-7; 10 nucleotides line up with TRBD1. Germline V gene lookup returns CDR1 GTSNPN and CDR2 SVGIG (reference sequence). The CDR3 contains 13 residues. Trimming took 5 bases from V and 7 from J; bases not matched to a gene: 8.

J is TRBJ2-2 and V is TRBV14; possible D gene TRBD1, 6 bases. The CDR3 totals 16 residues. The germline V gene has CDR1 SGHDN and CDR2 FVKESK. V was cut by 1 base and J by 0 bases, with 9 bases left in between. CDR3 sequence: CASSQGGGANTGELFF. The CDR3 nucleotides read TGTGCCAGCAGCCAAGGTGGGGGCGCGAACACCGGGGAGCTGTTTTTT.

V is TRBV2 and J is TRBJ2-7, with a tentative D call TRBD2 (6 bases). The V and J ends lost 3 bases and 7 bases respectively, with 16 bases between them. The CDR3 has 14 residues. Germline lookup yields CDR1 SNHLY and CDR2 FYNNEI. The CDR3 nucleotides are TGTGCCAGCAGTGATCGGAGGGTGGTAGAAGAGCAGTACTTC. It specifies CASSDRRVVEEQYF.

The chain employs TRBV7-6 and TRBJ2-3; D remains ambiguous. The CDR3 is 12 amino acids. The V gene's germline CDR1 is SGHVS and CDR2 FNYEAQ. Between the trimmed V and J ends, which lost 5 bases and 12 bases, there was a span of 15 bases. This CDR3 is CASSLLETLQYF. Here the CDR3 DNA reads TGTGCCAGCAGCCTTCTCGAGACCCTTCAGTATTTT.

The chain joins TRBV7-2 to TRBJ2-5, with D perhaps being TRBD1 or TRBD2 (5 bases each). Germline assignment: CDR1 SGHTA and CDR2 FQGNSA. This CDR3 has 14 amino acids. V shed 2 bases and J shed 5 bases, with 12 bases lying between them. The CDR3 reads CASSLWTGHETQYF. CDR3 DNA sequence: TGTGCCAGCAGCTTATGGACGGGGCACGAGACCCAGTACTTC.

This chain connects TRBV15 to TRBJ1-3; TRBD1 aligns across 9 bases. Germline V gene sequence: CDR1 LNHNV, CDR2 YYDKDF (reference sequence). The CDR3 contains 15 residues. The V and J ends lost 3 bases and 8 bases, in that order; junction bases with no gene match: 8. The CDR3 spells CATSSHRGLEDTIYF. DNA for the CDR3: TGTGCCACCAGCAGTCACAGGGGGCTGGAGGACACCATATATTTT.

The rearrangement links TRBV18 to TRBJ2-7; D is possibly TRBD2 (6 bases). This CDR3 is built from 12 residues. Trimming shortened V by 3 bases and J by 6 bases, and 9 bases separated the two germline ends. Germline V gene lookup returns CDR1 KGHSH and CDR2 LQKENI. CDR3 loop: CASSPSGAEQYF. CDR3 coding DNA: TGTGCCAGCTCACCTTCGGGAGCCGAGCAGTACTTC.

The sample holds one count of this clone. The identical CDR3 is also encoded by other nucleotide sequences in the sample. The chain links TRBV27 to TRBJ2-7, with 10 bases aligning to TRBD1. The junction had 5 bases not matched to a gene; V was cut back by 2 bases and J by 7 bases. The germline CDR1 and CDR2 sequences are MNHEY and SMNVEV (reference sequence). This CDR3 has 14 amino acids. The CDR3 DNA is TGTGCCAGCAGTTTAGGGACAGGGGTCGGGGAGCAGTACTTC. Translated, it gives CASSLGTGVGEQYF.

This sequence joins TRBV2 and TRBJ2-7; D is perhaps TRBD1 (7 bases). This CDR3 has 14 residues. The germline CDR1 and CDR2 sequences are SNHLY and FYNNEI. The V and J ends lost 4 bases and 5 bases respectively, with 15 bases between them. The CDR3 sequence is CASSVGRGDHEQYF. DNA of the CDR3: TGTGCCAGCAGTGTGGGCAGGGGGGACCACGAGCAGTACTTC.

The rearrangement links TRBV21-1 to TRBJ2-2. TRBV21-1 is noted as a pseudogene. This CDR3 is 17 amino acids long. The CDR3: CASSTNTGLSNTGELFF. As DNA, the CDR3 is TGTGCCAGCAGCACCAACACGGGGCTATCGAACACCGGGGAGCTGTTTTTT.

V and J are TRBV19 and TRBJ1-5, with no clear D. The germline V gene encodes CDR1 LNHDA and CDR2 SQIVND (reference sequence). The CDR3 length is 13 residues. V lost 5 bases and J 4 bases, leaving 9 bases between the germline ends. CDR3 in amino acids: CASSGRRNQPQHF. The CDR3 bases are TGTGCCAGTAGTGGAAGGCGGAATCAGCCCCAGCATTTT.

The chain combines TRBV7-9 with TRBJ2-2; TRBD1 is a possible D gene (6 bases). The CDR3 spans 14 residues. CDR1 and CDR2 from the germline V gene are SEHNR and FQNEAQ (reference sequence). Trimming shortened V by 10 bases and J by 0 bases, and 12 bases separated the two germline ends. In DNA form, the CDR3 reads TGTGCCACCCAGACAGGCGCGAACACCGGGGAGCTGTTTTTT. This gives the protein CATQTGANTGELFF.

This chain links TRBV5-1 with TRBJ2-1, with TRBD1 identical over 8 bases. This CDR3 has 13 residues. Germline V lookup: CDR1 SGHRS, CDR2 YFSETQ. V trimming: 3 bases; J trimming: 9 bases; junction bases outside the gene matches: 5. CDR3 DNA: TGCGCCAGCAGCTGGGATACAGGGGGTGAGCAGTTCTTC. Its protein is CASSWDTGGEQFF.

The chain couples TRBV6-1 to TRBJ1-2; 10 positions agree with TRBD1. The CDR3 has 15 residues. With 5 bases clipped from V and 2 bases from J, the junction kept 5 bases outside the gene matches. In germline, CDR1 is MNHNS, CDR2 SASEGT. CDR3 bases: TGTGCCAGCAGTAAAGGACAGGGGGTGAACTATGGCTACACCTTC. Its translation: CASSKGQGVNYGYTF.

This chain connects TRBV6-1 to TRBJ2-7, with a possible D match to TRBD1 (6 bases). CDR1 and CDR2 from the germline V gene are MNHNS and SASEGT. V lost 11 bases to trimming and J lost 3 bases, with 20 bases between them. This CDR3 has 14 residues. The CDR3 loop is CACASTGTHYEQYF. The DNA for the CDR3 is TGTGCCTGCGCCAGTACCGGGACACACTACGAGCAGTACTTC.

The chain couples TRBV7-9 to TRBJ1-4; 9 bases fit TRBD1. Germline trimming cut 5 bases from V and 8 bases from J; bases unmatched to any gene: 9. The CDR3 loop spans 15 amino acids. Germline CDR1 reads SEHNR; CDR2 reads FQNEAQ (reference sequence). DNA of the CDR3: TGTGCCAGCAGCCTACAGACAGGGGGTAACGAAAAACTGTTTTTT. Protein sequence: CASSLQTGGNEKLFF.

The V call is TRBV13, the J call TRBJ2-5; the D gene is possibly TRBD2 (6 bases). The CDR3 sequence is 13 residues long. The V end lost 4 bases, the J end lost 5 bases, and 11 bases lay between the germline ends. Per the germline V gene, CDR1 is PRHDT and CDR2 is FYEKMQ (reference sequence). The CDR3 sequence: CASSSPGGETQYF. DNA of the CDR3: TGTGCCAGCAGCTCCCCCGGAGGGGAGACCCAGTACTTC.

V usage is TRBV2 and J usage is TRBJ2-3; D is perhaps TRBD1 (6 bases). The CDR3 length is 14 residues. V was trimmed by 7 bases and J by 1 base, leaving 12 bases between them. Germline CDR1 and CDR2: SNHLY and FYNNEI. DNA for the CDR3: TGTGCCAGCAAGCCCTACAGGGGCACAGATACGCAGTATTTT. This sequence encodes CASKPYRGTDTQYF.

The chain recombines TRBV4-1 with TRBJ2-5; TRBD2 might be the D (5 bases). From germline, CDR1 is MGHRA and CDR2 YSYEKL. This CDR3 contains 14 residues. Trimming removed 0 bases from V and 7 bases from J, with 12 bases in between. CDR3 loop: CASSQDRGGGTQYF. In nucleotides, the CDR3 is TGCGCCAGCAGCCAAGATCGAGGAGGCGGGACCCAGTACTTC.